The 4 T cell receptor beta chains below come from one sample, sequenced in a study of OX40 agonist ivuxolimab in advanced cancers. Using immunoSEQ multiplex PCR, the repertoire was profiled, and TCRdb retains in-frame clones only, with some absent. The sample yields some 97,000 clones, around 90% seen once. Sequences were derived from CD4+ or CD8+ T cells sorted from blood, sampled in a trial of the OX40 agonist ivuxolimab. The receptors shown here come from an adult with an advanced solid tumor such as melanoma, head and neck, liver or kidney cancer.

V usage is TRBV2 and J usage is TRBJ2-1; 10 bases are shared with TRBD2. Germline values: CDR1 SNHLY, CDR2 FYNNEI. The CDR3 has 14 amino acids. V lost 7 bases, J lost 5 bases, and 5 bases stayed unmatched. CDR3 sequence (DNA): TGTGCCAGCAATCTAGGACTAGCGGACAATGAGCAGTTCTTC. Translation gives CASNLGLADNEQFF.

The V gene is TRBV7-2, the J gene TRBJ2-1; D is unresolved. Germline V gene data show CDR1 as SGHTA and CDR2 as FQGNSA. V was clipped by 6 bases and J by 5 bases, with 14 bases between them. The CDR3 is made up of 14 amino acids. Written as DNA, the CDR3 is TGTGCCAGCAGGCTCGGGTCCGTCAACAATGAGCAGTTCTTC. Its translation is CASRLGSVNNEQFF.

Concerning this clone itself: At one end the junction does not follow the germline gene, possibly because of a read error. The chain employs TRBV11-2 and TRBJ2-7; D not resolved. This CDR3 has 14 amino acids. Germline-derived CDR1 and CDR2 are SGHAT and FQNNGV. The DNA of the CDR3 is TGTGCCAGCAGCCAAATCCCTAAGGGCCGCCTTGATTTCTTC. Residues: CASSQIPKGRLDFF.

This chain links TRBV30 with TRBJ1-3; D gene ambiguous. Trimming shortened V by 0 bases and J by 0 bases, and 12 bases separated the two germline ends. Germline assignment: CDR1 GTSNPN and CDR2 SVGIG (reference sequence). CDR3 length equals 16 residues. The CDR3 is CAWSVRNWSSGNTIYF. The CDR3 coding sequence is TGTGCCTGGAGTGTACGGAACTGGAGCTCTGGAAACACCATATATTTT. The full variable domain, completed using reference TRBV30 and TRBJ1-3, is SQTIHQWPATLVQPVGSPLSLECTVEGTSNPNLYWYRQAAGRGLQLLFYSVGIGQISSEVPQNLSASRPQDRQFILSSKKLLLSDSGFYLCAWSVRNWSSGNTIYFGEGSWLTVV.